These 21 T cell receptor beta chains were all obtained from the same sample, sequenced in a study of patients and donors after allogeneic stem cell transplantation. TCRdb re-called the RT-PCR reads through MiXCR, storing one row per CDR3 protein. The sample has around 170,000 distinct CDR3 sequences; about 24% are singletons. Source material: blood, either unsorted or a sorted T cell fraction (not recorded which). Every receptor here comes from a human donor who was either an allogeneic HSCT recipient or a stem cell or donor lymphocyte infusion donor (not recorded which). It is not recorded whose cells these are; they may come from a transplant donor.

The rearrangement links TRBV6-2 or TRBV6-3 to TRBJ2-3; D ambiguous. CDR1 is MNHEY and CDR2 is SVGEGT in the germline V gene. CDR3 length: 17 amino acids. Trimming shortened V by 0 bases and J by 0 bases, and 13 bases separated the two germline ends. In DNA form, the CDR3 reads TGTGCCAGCAGTTACTCGTCGAAGGAGTTTAGCACAGATACGCAGTATTTT. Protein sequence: CASSYSSKEFSTDTQYF.

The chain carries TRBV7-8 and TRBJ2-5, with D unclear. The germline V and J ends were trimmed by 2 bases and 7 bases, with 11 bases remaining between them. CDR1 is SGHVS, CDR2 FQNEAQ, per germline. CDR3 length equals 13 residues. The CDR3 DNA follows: TGTGCCAGCAGCTTAAATGGCGATGGGACCCAGTACTTC. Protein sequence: CASSLNGDGTQYF.

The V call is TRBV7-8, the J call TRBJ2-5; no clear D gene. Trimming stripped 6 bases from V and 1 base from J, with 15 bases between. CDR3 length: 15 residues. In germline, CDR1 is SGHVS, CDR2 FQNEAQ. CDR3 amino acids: CASRQHHSSQETQYF. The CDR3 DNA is TGTGCCAGCAGACAACACCATAGCTCCCAAGAGACCCAGTACTTC.

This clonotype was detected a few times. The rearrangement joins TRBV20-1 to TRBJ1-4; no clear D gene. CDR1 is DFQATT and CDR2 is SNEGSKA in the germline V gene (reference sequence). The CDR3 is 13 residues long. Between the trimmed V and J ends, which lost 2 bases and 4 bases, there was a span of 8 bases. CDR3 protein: CSARSTDNEKLFF. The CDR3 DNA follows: TGCAGTGCTAGATCGACGGATAATGAAAAACTGTTTTTT.

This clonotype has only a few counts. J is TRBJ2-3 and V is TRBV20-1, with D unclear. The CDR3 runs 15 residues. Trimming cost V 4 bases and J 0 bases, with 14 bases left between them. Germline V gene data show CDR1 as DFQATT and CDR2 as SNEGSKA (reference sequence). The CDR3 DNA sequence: TGCAGTGCTAACCACATCCGAACTAGCACAGATACGCAGTATTTT. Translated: CSANHIRTSTDTQYF.

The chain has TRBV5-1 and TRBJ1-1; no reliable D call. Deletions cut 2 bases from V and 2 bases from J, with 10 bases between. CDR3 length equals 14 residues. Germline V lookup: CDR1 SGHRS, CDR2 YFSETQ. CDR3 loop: CASSFSLLNTEAFF. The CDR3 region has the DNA TGCGCCAGCAGCTTTTCTTTACTAAACACTGAAGCTTTCTTT.

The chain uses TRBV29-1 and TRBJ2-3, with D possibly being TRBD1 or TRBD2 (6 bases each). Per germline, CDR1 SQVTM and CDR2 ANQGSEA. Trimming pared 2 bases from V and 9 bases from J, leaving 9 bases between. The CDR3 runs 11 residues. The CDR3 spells CSVELGGTQYF. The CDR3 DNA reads TGCAGCGTTGAACTGGGGGGCACGCAGTATTTT.

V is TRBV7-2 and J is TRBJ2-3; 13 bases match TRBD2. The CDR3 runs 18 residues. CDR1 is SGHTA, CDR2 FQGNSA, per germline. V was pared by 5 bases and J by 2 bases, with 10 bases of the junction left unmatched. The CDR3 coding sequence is TGTGCCAGCAGCGATCACTCGGGACTAGCGGGATTCACAGATACGCAGTATTTT. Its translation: CASSDHSGLAGFTDTQYF.

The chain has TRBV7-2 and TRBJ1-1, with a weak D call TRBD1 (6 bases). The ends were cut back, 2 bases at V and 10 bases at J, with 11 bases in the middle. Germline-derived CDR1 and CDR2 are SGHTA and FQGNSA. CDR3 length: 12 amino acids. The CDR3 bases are TGTGCCAGCAGCTTATGGAGCAGGGGAGCTTTCTTT. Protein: CASSLWSRGAFF.

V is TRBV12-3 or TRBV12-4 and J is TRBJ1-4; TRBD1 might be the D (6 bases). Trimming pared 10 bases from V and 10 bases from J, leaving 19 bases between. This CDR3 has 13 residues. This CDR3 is CATSFGGEVKLFF. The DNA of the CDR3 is TGTGCCACCTCCTTCGGGGGCGAGGTAAAACTGTTTTTT.

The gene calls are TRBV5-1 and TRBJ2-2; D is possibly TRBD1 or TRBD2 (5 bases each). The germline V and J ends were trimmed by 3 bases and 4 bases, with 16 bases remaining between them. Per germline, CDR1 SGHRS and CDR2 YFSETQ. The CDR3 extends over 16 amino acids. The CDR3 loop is CASSSGVAGSTGELFF. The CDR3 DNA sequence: TGCGCCAGCAGCTCCGGGGTGGCAGGGAGCACCGGGGAGCTGTTTTTT.

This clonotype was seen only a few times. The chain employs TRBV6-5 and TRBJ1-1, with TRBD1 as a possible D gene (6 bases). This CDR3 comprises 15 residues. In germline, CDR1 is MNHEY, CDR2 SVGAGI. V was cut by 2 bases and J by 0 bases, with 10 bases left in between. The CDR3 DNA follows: TGTGCCAGCAGTTACGAGGGGGGGTTGAACACTGAAGCTTTCTTT. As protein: CASSYEGGLNTEAFF.

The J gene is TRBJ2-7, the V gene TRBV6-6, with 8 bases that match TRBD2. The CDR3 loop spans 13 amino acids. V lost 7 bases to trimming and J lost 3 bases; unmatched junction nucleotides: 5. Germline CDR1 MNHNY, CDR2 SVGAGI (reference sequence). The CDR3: CASILAENYEQYF. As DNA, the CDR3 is TGTGCCAGCATACTAGCGGAGAACTACGAGCAGTACTTC.

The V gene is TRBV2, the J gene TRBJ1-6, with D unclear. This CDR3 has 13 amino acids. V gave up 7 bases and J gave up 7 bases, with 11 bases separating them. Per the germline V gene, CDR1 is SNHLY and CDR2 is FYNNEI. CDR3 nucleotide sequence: TGTGCCAGCAAGAGGGATTTGAATTCACCCCTCCACTTT. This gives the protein CASKRDLNSPLHF.

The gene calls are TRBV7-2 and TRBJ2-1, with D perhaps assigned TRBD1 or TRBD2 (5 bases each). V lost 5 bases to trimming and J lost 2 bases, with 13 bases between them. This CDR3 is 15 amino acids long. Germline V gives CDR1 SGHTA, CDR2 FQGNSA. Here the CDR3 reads CASSRGVSTYNEQFF. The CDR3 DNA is TGTGCCAGCAGCCGAGGGGTATCGACCTACAATGAGCAGTTCTTC.

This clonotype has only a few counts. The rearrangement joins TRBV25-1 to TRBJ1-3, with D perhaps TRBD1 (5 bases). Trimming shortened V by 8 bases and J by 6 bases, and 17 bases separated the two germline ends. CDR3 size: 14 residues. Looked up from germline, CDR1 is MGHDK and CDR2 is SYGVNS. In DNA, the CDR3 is TGTGCCAGCGGGCGGGACGGGCTTCCAAACACCATATATTTT. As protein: CASGRDGLPNTIYF.

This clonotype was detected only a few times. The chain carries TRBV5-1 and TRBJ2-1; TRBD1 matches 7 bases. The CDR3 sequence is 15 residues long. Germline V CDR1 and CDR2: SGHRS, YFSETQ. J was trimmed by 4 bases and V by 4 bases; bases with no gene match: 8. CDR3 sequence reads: CASSLRDRQYNEQFF. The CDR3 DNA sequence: TGCGCCAGCAGCCTCCGGGACAGACAATACAATGAGCAGTTCTTC. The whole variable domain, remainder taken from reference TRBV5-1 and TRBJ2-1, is KAGVTQTPRYLIKTRGQQVTLSCSPISGHRSVSWYQQTPGQGLQFLFEYFSETQRNKGNFPGRFSGRQFSNSRSEMNVSTLELGDSALYLCASSLRDRQYNEQFFGPGTRLTVL.

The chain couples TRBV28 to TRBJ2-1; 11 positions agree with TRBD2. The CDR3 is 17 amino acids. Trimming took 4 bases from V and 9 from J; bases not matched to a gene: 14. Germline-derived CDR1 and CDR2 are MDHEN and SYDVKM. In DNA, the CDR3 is TGTGCCAGCAGTTCCCCCCCCGGGACTAGCGGACCGGGTGAGCAGTTCTTC. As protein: CASSSPPGTSGPGEQFF. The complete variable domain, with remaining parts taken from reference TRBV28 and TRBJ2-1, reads DVKVTQSSRYLVKRTGEKVFLECVQDMDHENMFWYRQDPGLGLRLIYFSYDVKMKEKGDIPEGYSVSREKKERFSLILESASTNQTSMYLCASSSPPGTSGPGEQFFGPGTRLTVL.

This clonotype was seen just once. The CDR3 protein is CASSDPRAGYSYNEQFF. As DNA, the CDR3 is TGTGCCAGCAGTGACCCCAGAGCGGGCTACTCCTACAATGAGCAGTTCTTC. This sequence joins TRBV25-1 and TRBJ2-1; D may be TRBD2 (6 bases). V shed 3 bases and J shed 0 bases, with 15 bases lying between them. CDR3 length: 17 residues. Germline V gene data show CDR1 as MGHDK and CDR2 as SYGVNS.

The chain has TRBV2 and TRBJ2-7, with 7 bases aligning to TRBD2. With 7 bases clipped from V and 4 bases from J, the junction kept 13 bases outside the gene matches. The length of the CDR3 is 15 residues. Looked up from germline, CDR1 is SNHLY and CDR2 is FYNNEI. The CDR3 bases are TGTGCCAGCACCTCCTGGGCGGGAGAAGGTTACGAGCAGTACTTC. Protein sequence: CASTSWAGEGYEQYF. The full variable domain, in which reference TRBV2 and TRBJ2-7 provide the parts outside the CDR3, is EPEVTQTPSHQVTQMGQEVILRCVPISNHLYFYWYRQILGQKVEFLVSFYNNEISEKSEIFDDQFSVERPDGSNFTLKIRSTKLEDSAMYFCASTSWAGEGYEQYFGPGTRLTVT.

The CDR3 spells CSVDEGGGYGYTF. CDR3 DNA: TGCAGCGTTGACGAGGGAGGGGGCTATGGCTACACCTTC. The genes are TRBV29-1 and TRBJ1-2; possible D gene TRBD1, 6 bases. There are 13 residues in the CDR3. V was cut by 3 bases and J by 4 bases, with 12 bases left in between. The germline CDR1 and CDR2 sequences are SQVTM and ANQGSEA.